One and the same sample provided the 15 T cell receptor beta chains below, sequenced in a study of low-dose radiotherapy and immunotherapy resistance in tumors. The time point is: after trial treatment. Noted treatment: LDRT plus nivolumab, ipilimumab, low-dose cyclophosphamide and aspirin (RACIN trial). TRAV and TRBV primers primed cDNA for both TCRalpha and TCRbeta. With a constant-region primer and a V-primer adapter, TCRs were subjected to 20 to 25 PCR cycles of amplification. TCRdb re-called the reads through MiXCR, storing one row per CDR3 protein. In the table there are about 100,000 distinct CDR3 sequences, 20% of which are singletons. This sample comprised PBMCs, obtained after low-dose radiotherapy plus immunotherapy. The origin of the receptors is a male donor with prostate cancer.

This clonotype was recorded at least ten times. The V and J genes are TRBV20-1 and TRBJ2-5; 7 bases are a match to TRBD2. Germline values: CDR1 DFQATT, CDR2 SNEGSKA (reference sequence). Trimming took 3 bases from V and 1 from J; bases not matched to a gene: 11. CDR3 length: 16 amino acids. The CDR3 DNA reads TGCAGTGCTAGGCACCCGTTCGCGGGGGTCCAAGAGACCCAGTACTTC. Amino acid sequence: CSARHPFAGVQETQYF.

This clonotype was recorded many times. V is TRBV9 and J is TRBJ2-3; unclear D gene. There are 15 residues in the CDR3. The V gene's germline CDR1 is SGDLS and CDR2 YYNGEE. V was shortened by 0 bases and J by 0 bases, with 8 bases between the two germline ends. The CDR3 spells CASSVASASTDTQYF. The CDR3 DNA sequence: TGTGCCAGCAGCGTAGCCAGCGCTAGCACAGATACGCAGTATTTT.

This clonotype appeared many times. The chain is built from TRBV12-3 or TRBV12-4 and TRBJ2-5, with D perhaps matching TRBD2 (5 bases). This CDR3 region has 13 residues. V was cut by 5 bases and J by 3 bases, with 10 bases left in between. CDR3 DNA: TGTGCCAGCAGTCCGAGCGGTGAAGAGACCCAGTACTTC. This gives the protein CASSPSGEETQYF.

This clonotype was counted ten times or more. The chain is built from TRBV6-2 or TRBV6-3 and TRBJ1-2, with D uncertain. Trimming took 10 bases from V and 7 from J, leaving 28 bases between them. CDR3 length: 16 amino acids. Germline CDR1 reads MNHEY; CDR2 reads SVGEGT. CDR3 amino acids: CATRERPGPTPIGYTF. The CDR3 bases are TGTGCCACCCGAGAAAGGCCGGGTCCTACGCCCATTGGCTACACCTTC.

In its sample, this clonotype was seen many times. The chain uses TRBV3-1 and TRBJ2-3, with 9 positions matching TRBD2. The CDR3 runs to 20 residues. Germline V gene lookup returns CDR1 LGHDT and CDR2 YNNKEL (reference sequence). Trimming cost V 0 bases and J 1 base; bases outside gene matches: 14. CDR3 DNA: TGTGCCAGCAGCCAAGATAGAGTAGCGGGGGTTTATGGAGGCACAGATACGCAGTATTTT. Its protein product is CASSQDRVAGVYGGTDTQYF.

This clonotype was counted once. With only one base between it and a far larger clone, this is likely a read error. The V and J genes are TRBV2 and TRBJ2-1, with TRBD1 identical over 7 bases. Germline CDR1 is SNHLY and CDR2 is FYNNEI. The CDR3 runs 15 residues. For the CDR3, the DNA is TGTGACAGCAGCTCAGGGACAGCCACCTACAATGAGCAGTTCTTC. Encoded protein: CDSSSGTATYNEQFF.

The rearrangement uses TRBV18 and TRBJ1-4; no definite D call. In germline, CDR1 is KGHSH, CDR2 LQKENI. V dropped 4 bases and J dropped 8 bases, with 11 bases sitting between them. The CDR3 has 13 amino acids. The CDR3 region is CASSLEMGEKLFF. The DNA for the CDR3 is TGTGCCAGCTCACTCGAGATGGGGGAAAAACTGTTTTTT.

This clonotype was recorded at least ten times. The V call is TRBV10-3, the J call TRBJ2-3; D not resolved. V was cut by 4 bases and J by 0 bases, with 14 bases left in between. This CDR3 contains 16 residues. Germline CDR1 ENHRY, CDR2 SYGVKD. As DNA, the CDR3 is TGTGCCATCAGTGGCCCGGGCACTACTAGCACAGATACGCAGTATTTT. The encoded protein is CAISGPGTTSTDTQYF.

This clonotype has ten or more counts. The V call is TRBV14, the J call TRBJ2-3, with TRBD1 as a possible D gene (6 bases). V was shortened by 0 bases and J by 6 bases, with 13 bases between the two germline ends. The germline V gene has CDR1 SGHDN and CDR2 FVKESK. This CDR3 spans 15 amino acids. The CDR3 protein is CASSQDGGTLDTQYF. CDR3 nucleotides: TGTGCCAGCAGCCAAGATGGGGGCACTTTGGATACGCAGTATTTT.

This clonotype was recorded at least ten times. The V and J genes are TRBV30 and TRBJ2-5; no definite D call. Germline values: CDR1 GTSNPN, CDR2 SVGIG (reference sequence). Trimming removed 5 bases at V and 9 bases at J, with 13 bases between. CDR3 length: 11 residues. CDR3 sequence: CAWGSRLAQYF. The CDR3 bases are TGTGCCTGGGGCTCTAGATTAGCCCAGTACTTC. Using reference TRBV30 and TRBJ2-5 for the parts outside the CDR3, the full variable domain is SQTIHQWPATLVQPVGSPLSLECTVEGTSNPNLYWYRQAAGRGLQLLFYSVGIGQISSEVPQNLSASRPQDRQFILSSKKLLLSDSGFYLCAWGSRLAQYFGPGTRLLVL.

This clonotype appeared many times. DNA of the CDR3: TGCAGCGTTACGCGGGGGCTTCAGTTCTTC. Residues: CSVTRGLQFF. The genes are TRBV29-1 and TRBJ2-1; tentative D call: TRBD2 (7 bases). Germline CDR1 is SQVTM and CDR2 is ANQGSEA. V dropped 5 bases and J dropped 13 bases, with 12 bases sitting between them. The CDR3 consists of 10 residues.

This clonotype was observed at least ten times. V usage is TRBV6-4 and J usage is TRBJ2-4; perhaps TRBD2 as D (5 bases). The CDR3 totals 15 residues. Germline V gene sequence: CDR1 MRHNA, CDR2 SNTAGT. Trimming removed 6 bases at V and 0 bases at J, with 12 bases between. The DNA for the CDR3 is TGTGCCAGCAGCTTCCGGGAACTAGCCAAAAACATTCAGTACTTC. This translates into CASSFRELAKNIQYF.

J is TRBJ2-5 and V is TRBV20-1; unclear D gene. Between the trimmed V and J ends, which lost 0 bases and 4 bases, there was a span of 21 bases. In germline, CDR1 is DFQATT, CDR2 SNEGSKA (reference sequence). This CDR3 is built from 17 residues. The CDR3 DNA follows: TGCAGTGCTAGAGATCCCTATGGACGCACGCCCACAGAGACCCAGTACTTC. Protein: CSARDPYGRTPTETQYF.

This clonotype was seen at least ten times. The chain links TRBV6-6 to TRBJ1-1, with D possibly matching TRBD1 (6 bases). The CDR3 has 13 residues. The germline V gene has CDR1 MNHNY and CDR2 SVGAGI (reference sequence). V gave up 9 bases and J gave up 1 base, with 12 bases separating them. CDR3 region: CASNEQGNTEAFF. CDR3 sequence (DNA): TGTGCCAGTAACGAACAGGGGAACACTGAAGCTTTCTTT.

This clonotype has a count of ten or more. The gene calls are TRBV4-1 and TRBJ2-2, with D maybe TRBD1 (5 bases). The germline gives CDR1 MGHRA, CDR2 YSYEKL. The V end lost 0 bases, the J end lost 5 bases, and 13 bases lay between the germline ends. CDR3 length: 16 amino acids. The CDR3 sequence: CASSQDPQGGTGELFF. The DNA for the CDR3 is TGCGCCAGCAGCCAAGATCCCCAGGGCGGAACCGGGGAGCTGTTTTTT.